What follows is one TCR beta chain and its context. This specimen comes from a study of blood T cell repertoires in COVID-19. Across the study: T cells, B-cell-depleted T cells, or PBMCs supplied cDNA or gDNA.

Deletions cut 2 bases from V and 2 bases from J, with 12 bases between. This CDR3 has 15 amino acids. Germline loops: CDR1 SGHTA, CDR2 FQGNSA. Generated by immunoSEQ multiplex PCR, the TCRdb table keeps only in-frame clones and is missing some. The data show 300,000 to 450,000 clones, approximately 89% seen once. The origin of this receptor is a young man who had recovered from COVID-19. Sequencing was performed on PBMCs or T cells enriched from blood (not recorded which). The rearrangement links TRBV7-2 to TRBJ1-1; possibly TRBD1 for D (6 bases). The CDR3 DNA reads as TGTGCCAGCAGCTTAATGTGGGGGGGCAACACTGAAGCTTTCTTT. This gives the protein CASSLMWGGNTEAFF.